Shown below are 27 T cell receptor beta chains from a single sample sequenced in a study of CD8 T cells in Susac syndrome. RNA was extracted with the RNeasy kit, and a quantity of roughly 0.5 to 1 ug was reverse transcribed using random hexamers. One entry per CDR3 protein, called by TCRdb with MiXCR from the immunoSEQ multiplex PCR reads. The sample comprises approximately 200,000 distinct CDR3 sequences, roughly 96% of which are singletons, and about 0.087% rests with the top ten. Sequencing was performed on CD4+ T cells from PBMCs. The receptors here all came from a human donor with multiple sclerosis.

V and J are TRBV7-9 and TRBJ2-6; D not resolved. V dropped 10 bases and J dropped 2 bases, with 6 bases sitting between them. The CDR3 loop spans 12 amino acids. CDR1 and CDR2 (germline): SEHNR, FQNEAQ (reference sequence). The CDR3 reads CATQPGANVLTF. CDR3 bases: TGTGCCACCCAGCCTGGGGCCAACGTCCTGACTTTC.

The J gene is TRBJ2-5, the V gene TRBV29-1; 7 bases align to TRBD1. The germline V gene encodes CDR1 SQVTM and CDR2 ANQGSEA. The trim removed 6 bases at V and 5 bases at J, leaving 9 bases unmatched. This CDR3 comprises 13 residues. CDR3 DNA: TGCAGCGTCCAGACAGGGAGTGATGAGACCCAGTACTTC. This translates into CSVQTGSDETQYF.

This rearrangement joins TRBV20-1 to TRBJ2-4, with TRBD1 identical over 9 bases. CDR1 DFQATT and CDR2 SNEGSKA come from the germline V gene (reference sequence). J was trimmed by 6 bases and V by 6 bases; bases with no gene match: 3. This CDR3 is built from 12 residues. CDR3 coding DNA: TGCAGTGCACGGACAGGGGTAAACATTCAGTACTTC. It is translated as CSARTGVNIQYF.

This chain uses TRBV29-1 with TRBJ2-1; D unclear. This CDR3 is 13 amino acids long. Germline V lookup: CDR1 SQVTM, CDR2 ANQGSEA. V gave up 1 base and J gave up 2 bases, with 6 bases separating them. The CDR3 region is CSVEGEAYNEQFF. The CDR3 coding sequence is TGCAGCGTTGAAGGCGAAGCCTACAATGAGCAGTTCTTC.

This chain joins TRBV24-1 and TRBJ1-2; possible D gene TRBD1, 5 bases. The V gene lost 4 bases and the J gene lost 6 bases, with 17 bases spanning the gap. In germline, CDR1 is KGHDR, CDR2 SFDVKD. The CDR3 contains 15 residues. The CDR3 protein is CATSEDGTGKNGYTF. Written as DNA, the CDR3 is TGTGCCACCAGTGAAGACGGGACGGGGAAAAATGGCTACACCTTC.

This chain links TRBV6-5 with TRBJ2-7; tentative D call: TRBD2 (5 bases). Germline V gives CDR1 MNHEY, CDR2 SVGAGI. The CDR3 loop spans 16 amino acids. V was shortened by 4 bases and J by 0 bases, with 16 bases between the two germline ends. The CDR3 DNA reads TGTGCCAGCAGTTCGCTGCCAGCGGTATCCTCCTACGAGCAGTACTTC. Translating it yields CASSSLPAVSSYEQYF.

The J gene is TRBJ2-1, the V gene TRBV6-6; D ambiguous. The germline CDR1 and CDR2 sequences are MNHNY and SVGAGI (reference sequence). This CDR3 has 13 residues. Trimming shortened V by 8 bases and J by 4 bases, and 12 bases separated the two germline ends. The chain's CDR3 is CASARSLYNEQFF. CDR3 in DNA: TGTGCCAGCGCGCGGAGTTTGTACAATGAGCAGTTCTTC.

The chain links TRBV24-1 to TRBJ2-1; 10 nucleotides agree with TRBD1. Germline V gives CDR1 KGHDR, CDR2 SFDVKD. The V segment lost 2 bases and the J segment 10 bases; nucleotides outside the gene matches: 10. The CDR3 sequence is 16 residues long. This chain's CDR3 is CATSDSGQGSIWEQFF. The DNA of the CDR3 is TGTGCCACCAGTGATTCGGGACAGGGGTCTATATGGGAGCAGTTCTTC.

The gene calls are TRBV5-1 and TRBJ2-1, with D perhaps given as TRBD1 or TRBD2 (6 bases each). The CDR3 extends over 16 amino acids. Germline-derived CDR1 and CDR2 are SGHRS and YFSETQ. The V and J ends lost 0 bases and 8 bases respectively, with 18 bases between them. Here the CDR3 reads CASSLAQQGRIDEQFF. The CDR3 DNA reads as TGCGCCAGCAGCTTGGCCCAGCAGGGGAGGATCGATGAGCAGTTCTTC.

V is TRBV7-8 and J is TRBJ2-6; either TRBD1 or TRBD2 may fit D (5 bases each). The CDR3 has 15 residues. CDR1 is SGHVS, CDR2 FQNEAQ, per germline. With 5 bases removed from V and 0 bases from J, the gap between germline ends came to 8 bases. In DNA, the CDR3 is TGTGCCAGCAGCGGGGGAATCTCTGGGGCCAACGTCCTGACTTTC. It specifies CASSGGISGANVLTF.

The chain uses TRBV11-2 and TRBJ2-5; D might be TRBD1 (5 bases). Germline CDR1 is SGHAT and CDR2 is FQNNGV. V was trimmed by 2 bases and J by 3 bases, leaving 10 bases between them. CDR3 length equals 14 residues. The CDR3 protein is CASSLSAREETQYF. Here the CDR3 DNA reads TGTGCCAGCAGCTTATCGGCCAGGGAAGAGACCCAGTACTTC.

This rearrangement joins TRBV29-1 to TRBJ2-1, with 7 bases matching TRBD2. The junction had 7 bases not matched to a gene; V was cut back by 3 bases and J by 2 bases. Germline V gene sequence: CDR1 SQVTM, CDR2 ANQGSEA. CDR3 size: 15 residues. As DNA, the CDR3 is TGCAGCGTTGATTGGCGAGGGAGGGCCTACAATGAGCAGTTCTTC. Its translation: CSVDWRGRAYNEQFF.

This clonotype appeared once. V and J are TRBV5-1 and TRBJ1-4, with 9 positions matching TRBD1. The CDR3 is 13 amino acids. With V trimmed by 7 bases and J by 5 bases, 3 bases remained unmatched. Germline V CDR1 and CDR2: SGHRS, YFSETQ. CDR3 in amino acids: CASSTGGNEKLFF. For the CDR3, the DNA is TGCGCCAGCTCGACAGGGGGAAATGAAAAACTGTTTTTT.

The gene calls are TRBV11-2 and TRBJ1-1; 7 nucleotides match TRBD1. The germline V gene has CDR1 SGHAT and CDR2 FQNNGV. J gave up 2 bases and V 6 bases, and 12 bases lay outside the gene matches. The CDR3 totals 16 residues. The CDR3 nucleotides are TGTGCCAGCAGACCTATCACAGGGGCGGTTAACACTGAAGCTTTCTTT. This gives the protein CASRPITGAVNTEAFF. Together with reference TRBV11-2 and TRBJ1-1, the CDR3 gives the full variable domain: EAGVAQSPRYKIIEKRQSVAFWCNPISGHATLYWYQQILGQGPKLLIQFQNNGVVDDSQLPKDRFSAERLKGVDSTLKIQPAKLEDSAVYLCASRPITGAVNTEAFFGQGTRLTVV.

This clonotype has only one observation. The gene calls are TRBV14 and TRBJ2-3, with TRBD2 identical over 7 bases. Germline V gene sequence: CDR1 SGHDN, CDR2 FVKESK. The CDR3 is 16 residues long. After removal of 0 bases from V and 5 bases from J, the junction contained 8 bases not matched to a gene. Written as DNA, the CDR3 is TGTGCCAGCAGCCAAGATTTCACTAGCGTAAAAGATACGCAGTATTTT. Amino acids: CASSQDFTSVKDTQYF.

This chain connects TRBV14 to TRBJ2-7; D is ambiguous. Trimming removed 7 bases from V and 0 bases from J, with 13 bases in between. The CDR3 totals 14 residues. The germline V gene has CDR1 SGHDN and CDR2 FVKESK. The CDR3 here is CASNPSGPSYEQYF. CDR3 bases: TGTGCCAGCAACCCCTCGGGTCCCTCCTACGAGCAGTACTTC.

This clonotype was detected only once. V gene TRBV20-1 combines with J gene TRBJ2-3; TRBD1 aligns across 12 bases. This CDR3 is built from 15 residues. Germline lookup yields CDR1 DFQATT and CDR2 SNEGSKA (reference sequence). CDR3 amino acids: CSPWNRDRGLDTQYF. CDR3 sequence (DNA): TGCAGCCCTTGGAACCGGGACAGGGGGCTAGATACGCAGTATTTT.

Notes on this clonotype: A read error may produce the germline difference seen at one junction end. The chain is built from TRBV14 and TRBJ1-1; D remains unclear. The CDR3 has 12 residues. Germline lookup yields CDR1 SGHDN and CDR2 FVKESK. CDR3 loop: CASSQTSPETFF. In DNA, the CDR3 is TGTGCCAGCAGCCAAACCAGTCCTGAAACTTTCTTT.

V gene TRBV24-1 combines with J gene TRBJ2-5; D ambiguous. The germline gives CDR1 KGHDR, CDR2 SFDVKD. The CDR3 length is 15 residues. V lost 3 bases and J 1 base, leaving 11 bases between the germline ends. CDR3 bases: TGTGCCACCAGTGATACCCGGAAGGCCCAAGAGACCCAGTACTTC. This codes for CATSDTRKAQETQYF.

This clonotype appeared a single time. The chain recombines TRBV24-1 with TRBJ2-7; D remains unclear. The germline gives CDR1 KGHDR, CDR2 SFDVKD. V was pared by 6 bases and J by 5 bases, with 13 bases between. This CDR3 is 13 amino acids long. The CDR3 bases are TGTGCCACCAGTCGTCCGGGTAACGACGAGCAGTACTTC. It encodes CATSRPGNDEQYF.

V usage is TRBV7-2 and J usage is TRBJ2-7; D perhaps matches TRBD2 (5 bases). Trimming stripped 8 bases from V and 2 bases from J, with 10 bases between. Germline V lookup: CDR1 SGHTA, CDR2 FQGNSA. This CDR3 comprises 12 residues. For the CDR3, the DNA is TGTGCCAGCCGAGGAGGTCCCTACGAGCAGTACTTC. Protein: CASRGGPYEQYF.

CDR3 loop: CATKTGSASTDTQYF. CDR3 sequence (DNA): TGTGCCACCAAGACCGGGAGCGCTAGCACAGATACGCAGTATTTT. This rearrangement joins TRBV24-1 to TRBJ2-3; tentatively, D is TRBD2 (6 bases). Germline loops: CDR1 KGHDR, CDR2 SFDVKD. Trimming took off 8 bases at V and 0 bases at J, with 14 bases between the two ends. There are 15 residues in the CDR3.

The chain carries TRBV28 and TRBJ1-2; TRBD1 matches 7 bases. Looked up from germline, CDR1 is MDHEN and CDR2 is SYDVKM. This CDR3 has 15 residues. V trimming: 5 bases; J trimming: 0 bases; junction bases outside the gene matches: 6. CDR3 loop: CASSHSQGANYGYTF. The CDR3 coding sequence is TGTGCCAGCAGTCACTCTCAGGGGGCTAACTATGGCTACACCTTC.

The genes are TRBV15 and TRBJ2-3; D is undetermined. This CDR3 comprises 16 residues. Germline CDR1 reads LNHNV; CDR2 reads YYDKDF (reference sequence). The V gene lost 1 base and the J gene lost 0 bases, with 11 bases spanning the gap. This chain's CDR3 is CATSRGQFASTDTQYF. The CDR3 region has the DNA TGTGCCACCAGCAGAGGCCAATTTGCTAGCACAGATACGCAGTATTTT.

V gene TRBV9 combines with J gene TRBJ1-2; D might be TRBD1 (6 bases). The length of the CDR3 is 13 residues. V was pared by 0 bases and J by 8 bases, with 11 bases between. In germline, CDR1 is SGDLS, CDR2 YYNGEE. CDR3 in amino acids: CASSVEGVRGYTF. CDR3 nucleotides: TGTGCCAGCAGCGTAGAGGGGGTTAGGGGCTACACCTTC.

The V gene is TRBV29-1, the J gene TRBJ1-5; 10 bases map to TRBD1. The V gene's germline CDR1 is SQVTM and CDR2 ANQGSEA. The V gene end was trimmed by 3 bases and the J gene end by 6 bases; junction bases not matched to a gene: 2. The CDR3 length is 13 residues. The CDR3 sequence is CSVETGGGQPQHF. CDR3 DNA: TGCAGCGTTGAGACAGGGGGCGGTCAGCCCCAGCATTTT. Variable domain in full (rest from reference TRBV29-1 and TRBJ1-5): SAVISQKPSRDICQRGTSLTIQCQVDSQVTMMFWYRQQPGQSLTLIATANQGSEATYESGFVIDKFPISRPNLTFSTLTVSNMSPEDSSIYLCSVETGGGQPQHFGDGTRLSIL.

The chain employs TRBV30 and TRBJ2-7, with D perhaps matching TRBD2 (6 bases). Germline values: CDR1 GTSNPN, CDR2 SVGIG (reference sequence). V gave up 7 bases and J gave up 2 bases, with 27 bases separating them. The CDR3 covers 17 residues. The CDR3 nucleotides read TGTGCCTCACGAGGTCACCCGGGACTCTATTTTCCCTACGAGCAGTACTTC. The encoded protein is CASRGHPGLYFPYEQYF.